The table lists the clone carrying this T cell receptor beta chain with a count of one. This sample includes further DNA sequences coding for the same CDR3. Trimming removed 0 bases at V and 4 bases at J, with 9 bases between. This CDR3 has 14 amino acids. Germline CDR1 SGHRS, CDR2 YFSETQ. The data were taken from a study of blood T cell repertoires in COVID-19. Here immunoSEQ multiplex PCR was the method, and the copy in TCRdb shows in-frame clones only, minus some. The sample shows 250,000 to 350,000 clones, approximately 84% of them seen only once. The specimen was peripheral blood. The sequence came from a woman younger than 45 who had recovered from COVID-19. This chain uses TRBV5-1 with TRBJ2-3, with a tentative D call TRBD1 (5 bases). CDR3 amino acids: CASSLGQGADTQYF. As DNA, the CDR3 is TGCGCCAGCAGCTTGGGGCAGGGCGCAGATACGCAGTATTTT. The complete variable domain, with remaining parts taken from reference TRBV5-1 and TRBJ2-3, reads KAGVTQTPRYLIKTRGQQVTLSCSPISGHRSVSWYQQTPGQGLQFLFEYFSETQRNKGNFPGRFSGRQFSNSRSEMNVSTLELGDSALYLCASSLGQGADTQYFGPGTRLTVL.